Below are 5 T cell receptor beta chains sequenced from a single sample in a study of identical twins. TCRdb recomputed calls from the 5' RACE reads with MiXCR, one row per CDR3 protein. The sample has 450,000 to 500,000 distinct CDR3 sequences; 14% are singletons. This sample was also put to use in a study of yellow fever vaccine responses in identical twins.

Specimen: CD4+ T cells sorted from blood. All receptors derive from a woman aged 18-29 years in good health.

The chain recombines TRBV7-9 with TRBJ2-5; D is perhaps TRBD2 (6 bases). Germline CDR1 SEHNR, CDR2 FQNEAQ (reference sequence). Trimming pared 8 bases from V and 5 bases from J, leaving 18 bases between. This CDR3 contains 14 residues. The CDR3: CASAPTGGRETQYF. CDR3 DNA: TGTGCCAGCGCCCCCACCGGGGGTAGGGAGACCCAGTACTTC.

The gene calls are TRBV2 and TRBJ2-1, with a possible D match to TRBD2 (7 bases). The germline V gene encodes CDR1 SNHLY and CDR2 FYNNEI. This CDR3 is built from 19 residues. The V gene lost 6 bases and the J gene lost 8 bases, with 32 bases spanning the gap. The CDR3 sequence: CASRGGRRVGLEGFHEQFF. CDR3 DNA: TGTGCCAGCAGGGGGGGGCGGAGAGTCGGACTAGAGGGCTTCCATGAGCAGTTCTTC.

The CDR3 loop reads CASSTGLAGSAITDTQYF. DNA for the CDR3: TGTGCCAGCAGCACCGGACTAGCGGGAAGCGCGATCACAGATACGCAGTATTTT. The chain couples TRBV11-1 to TRBJ2-3, with 12 nucleotides matching TRBD2. V was clipped by 5 bases and J by 2 bases; unmatched bases: 11. Germline V gene sequence: CDR1 SGHAT, CDR2 FQDESV (reference sequence). This CDR3 has 18 residues. The variable domain in full, with the rest retrieved from reference TRBV11-1 and TRBJ2-3, is EAEVAQSPRYKITEKSQAVAFWCDPISGHATLYWYRQILGQGPELLVQFQDESVVDDSQLPKDRFSAERLKGVDSTLKIQPAELGDSAMYLCASSTGLAGSAITDTQYFGPGTRLTVL.

The CDR3 coding sequence is TGTGCCAGCAGACCGGGACAGGGGTTTAGCACAGATACGCAGTATTTT. Translated, it gives CASRPGQGFSTDTQYF. The chain employs TRBV9 and TRBJ2-3, with TRBD1 identical over 10 bases. The CDR3 has 16 amino acids. V dropped 5 bases and J dropped 0; count of bases not matched to a gene: 6. Germline V gene sequence: CDR1 SGDLS, CDR2 YYNGEE.

This clonotype was recorded many times. The V call is TRBV12-3 or TRBV12-4, the J call TRBJ2-2; a weak D match, TRBD2 (7 bases). V lost 4 bases to trimming and J lost 5 bases, with 17 bases between them. The CDR3 is 16 amino acids. This CDR3 is CASSSRRGAQTGELFF. The CDR3 DNA reads as TGTGCCAGCAGTTCTAGACGGGGGGCCCAAACCGGGGAGCTGTTTTTT.